A single sample gave rise to the 29 T cell receptor beta chains below, sequenced in a study of cytomegalovirus exposure and HLA in healthy donors. Both 60 Vbeta primers and 13 Jbeta primers went into the PCR. Clones were read by immunoSEQ multiplex PCR, and TCRdb kept only the in-frame ones, dropping some. Of roughly 150,000 clones listed, around 79% were seen once; the top ten hold approximately 2.3%. What was sequenced was PBMCs. The receptors originated from a female donor in good health and CMV-seronegative.

This chain joins TRBV7-3 and TRBJ2-1, with D possibly TRBD2 on 7 matching bases. This CDR3 region has 16 residues. V lost 5 bases and J 0 bases, leaving 14 bases between the germline ends. Germline CDR1 SGHTA, CDR2 FQGTGA. The CDR3 here is CASSPAGAVSYNEQFF. CDR3 coding DNA: TGTGCCAGCAGCCCTGCGGGGGCCGTCTCCTACAATGAGCAGTTCTTC.

The rearrangement uses TRBV4-3 and TRBJ2-5; 7 bases line up with TRBD2. CDR3 length: 15 residues. Germline CDR1 is LGHNA and CDR2 is YSLEER. The V gene end was trimmed by 1 base and the J gene end by 7 bases; junction bases not matched to a gene: 9. The CDR3 region has the DNA TGCGCCAGCAGCCAAGGCCTAGCGGCCAAGGGGACCCAGTACTTC. Protein: CASSQGLAAKGTQYF.

The chain has TRBV19 and TRBJ1-2, with 8 bases matching TRBD1. Germline V lookup: CDR1 LNHDA, CDR2 SQIVND (reference sequence). The trim removed 4 bases at V and 6 bases at J, leaving 4 bases unmatched. The CDR3 covers 13 residues. The CDR3 sequence: CASSNRGADGYTF. The DNA for the CDR3 is TGTGCCAGTAGTAACAGGGGGGCAGATGGCTACACCTTC. The full variable domain, rest sourced from reference TRBV19 and TRBJ1-2, is DGGITQSPKYLFRKEGQNVTLSCEQNLNHDAMYWYRQDPGQGLRLIYYSQIVNDFQKGDIAEGYSVSREKKESFPLTVTSAQKNPTAFYLCASSNRGADGYTFGSGTRLTVV.

This clone was seen just once. This chain joins TRBV4-2 and TRBJ2-3; TRBD2 might be the D (5 bases). Germline CDR1 is LGHNA and CDR2 is YNFKEQ. V was clipped by 4 bases and J by 2 bases, with 22 bases between them. The CDR3 length is 18 residues. The CDR3 is CASSPAREWRFATDTQYF. CDR3 coding DNA: TGTGCCAGCAGCCCCGCGAGGGAGTGGCGTTTCGCCACAGATACGCAGTATTTT.

In this sample, this clone turned up a few times. The chain is built from TRBV7-2 and TRBJ2-5, with TRBD2 identical over 12 bases. The ends lost 5 bases at V and 5 bases at J; junction bases unmatched: 12. CDR3 length equals 17 residues. CDR1 is SGHTA and CDR2 is FQGNSA in the germline V gene. CDR3 amino acids: CASSPLASGRAGETQYF. The CDR3 nucleotides are TGTGCCAGCAGCCCCCTAGCTAGCGGGAGGGCCGGGGAGACCCAGTACTTC. Full variable domain (missing parts from reference TRBV7-2 and TRBJ2-5): GAGVSQSPSNKVTEKGKDVELRCDPISGHTALYWYRQSLGQGLEFLIYFQGNSAPDKSGLPSDRFSAERTGGSVSTLTIQRTQQEDSAVYLCASSPLASGRAGETQYFGPGTRLLVL.

The genes are TRBV25-1 and TRBJ1-2; 9 nucleotides align to TRBD1. The germline CDR1 and CDR2 sequences are MGHDK and SYGVNS. The CDR3 length is 14 residues. The J segment lost 2 bases and the V segment lost 7 bases, leaving 5 bases of the junction unmatched. CDR3 bases: TGTGCCAGCACAATGACAGGGGGGAACTATGGCTACACCTTC. Residues: CASTMTGGNYGYTF.

This chain uses TRBV28 with TRBJ1-4; D uncertain. Trimming pared 6 bases from V and 6 bases from J, leaving 8 bases between. The CDR3 length is 12 residues. The germline V gene has CDR1 MDHEN and CDR2 SYDVKM. The CDR3 DNA reads as TGTGCCAGCAGATCTCTAGATGAAAAACTGTTTTTT. Translating it yields CASRSLDEKLFF.

V and J are TRBV9 and TRBJ2-3; D gene unclear. CDR1 is SGDLS, CDR2 YYNGEE, per germline. The CDR3 extends over 11 amino acids. Trimming stripped 9 bases from V and 2 bases from J, with 7 bases between. The CDR3 protein is CAKYLTDTQYF. The CDR3 DNA reads as TGTGCCAAATATCTCACAGATACGCAGTATTTT.

For the CDR3, the DNA is TGCGCCAGCAGCTTGTCAGCTAACTATGGCTACACCTTC. This codes for CASSLSANYGYTF. The chain carries TRBV5-1 and TRBJ1-2; D is undetermined. Trimming shortened V by 1 base and J by 0 bases, and 4 bases separated the two germline ends. This CDR3 comprises 13 residues. CDR1 and CDR2 (germline): SGHRS, YFSETQ.

The rearrangement joins TRBV19 to TRBJ2-3; 13 positions match TRBD2. The V gene's germline CDR1 is LNHDA and CDR2 SQIVND (reference sequence). There are 16 residues in the CDR3. V gave up 3 bases and J gave up 5 bases; unmatched junction bases: 5. CDR3 sequence (DNA): TGTGCCAGTAGTATTCGGACTAGCGGGAGTGGAGATACGCAGTATTTT. Its protein product is CASSIRTSGSGDTQYF.

This clone has a handful of counts. The genes are TRBV6-1 and TRBJ1-3, with 8 bases that match TRBD1. This CDR3 spans 15 amino acids. The V gene end was trimmed by 1 base and the J gene end by 4 bases; junction bases not matched to a gene: 3. Germline V gene lookup returns CDR1 MNHNS and CDR2 SASEGT. This CDR3 is CASSEETGGGNTIYF. The CDR3, as DNA: TGTGCCAGCAGTGAAGAAACAGGGGGAGGAAACACCATATATTTT.

In its sample, this clone was seen a few times. The rearrangement uses TRBV5-1 and TRBJ1-4; tentative D call: TRBD1 (6 bases). Germline V gene sequence: CDR1 SGHRS, CDR2 YFSETQ. Trimming removed 0 bases from V and 8 bases from J, with 17 bases in between. The CDR3 is 16 amino acids. The CDR3 sequence: CASSLGGSDRREKLFF. DNA for the CDR3: TGCGCCAGCAGCTTGGGTGGGAGCGACAGGCGCGAAAAACTGTTTTTT.

The J gene is TRBJ1-5, the V gene TRBV19, with D maybe TRBD1 (6 bases). CDR1 LNHDA and CDR2 SQIVND come from the germline V gene (reference sequence). Trimming shortened V by 7 bases and J by 4 bases, and 17 bases separated the two germline ends. The CDR3 runs 15 residues. The CDR3 region is CASTNSGGANQPQHF. Written as DNA, the CDR3 is TGTGCCAGTACCAATAGCGGGGGCGCGAATCAGCCCCAGCATTTT.

This clone turned up a few times. The CDR3 protein is CASSQGGMGAAEYEQYF. The DNA of the CDR3 is TGCGCCAGCAGTCAAGGGGGCATGGGGGCAGCTGAGTACGAGCAGTACTTC. The chain is built from TRBV23-1 and TRBJ2-7; maybe TRBD1 (6 bases). TRBV23-1 is filed as an ORF, its function uncertain. V lost 2 bases and J lost 4, with 21 bases in between. The CDR3 consists of 17 residues.

The chain joins TRBV4-3 to TRBJ2-5; 8 bases match TRBD2. This CDR3 contains 17 residues. V shed 0 bases and J 2 bases; nucleotides not matched to a gene: 8. CDR1 is LGHNA, CDR2 YSLEER, per germline. The CDR3 DNA reads as TGCGCCAGCAGCCAAGACCTTGCCGGCGGGGGGCAAGAGACCCAGTACTTC. Translating it yields CASSQDLAGGGQETQYF.

This chain links TRBV5-1 with TRBJ2-1, with 11 bases aligning to TRBD2. Germline V gene sequence: CDR1 SGHRS, CDR2 YFSETQ. The V and J ends lost 5 bases and 8 bases, in that order; junction bases with no gene match: 6. The CDR3 totals 14 residues. The CDR3 protein is CASRTLAGDDEQFF. The DNA of the CDR3 is TGCGCCAGCAGGACACTAGCGGGGGATGATGAGCAGTTCTTC.

The rearrangement joins TRBV7-9 to TRBJ1-2; tentative D call: TRBD1 (5 bases). V lost 5 bases and J 7 bases, leaving 17 bases between the germline ends. Germline loops: CDR1 SEHNR, CDR2 FQNEAQ (reference sequence). This CDR3 has 14 amino acids. The CDR3 loop is CASSGWSGGGGYTF. The CDR3, as DNA: TGTGCCAGCAGCGGATGGTCGGGGGGTGGTGGCTACACCTTC.

There are a few counts of this clone. The chain uses TRBV27 and TRBJ2-1; 12 bases match TRBD2. This CDR3 has 20 amino acids. The V segment lost 4 bases and the J segment 5 bases; nucleotides outside the gene matches: 18. Germline V gene sequence: CDR1 MNHEY, CDR2 SMNVEV (reference sequence). The CDR3 sequence: CASSSSKTRLAGAENNEQFF. The CDR3 region has the DNA TGTGCCAGCAGTTCCTCAAAGACCCGACTAGCGGGGGCCGAAAACAATGAGCAGTTCTTC.

The V call is TRBV2, the J call TRBJ2-3; TRBD2 agrees at 9 bases. The length of the CDR3 is 13 residues. V lost 7 bases and J lost 6; bases outside the gene matches: 5. Germline V gene data show CDR1 as SNHLY and CDR2 as FYNNEI. CDR3 residues: CASTSGRPDTQYF. The CDR3 nucleotides are TGTGCCAGCACAAGCGGGAGGCCCGATACGCAGTATTTT.

As regards this clone: One junction end disagrees with the germline gene, perhaps due to a read error. CDR3 in amino acids: CAWSPGSNCGYTF. CDR3 in DNA: TGTGCCTGGAGCCCAGGGTCCAACTGTGGCTACACCTTC. This rearrangement joins TRBV30 to TRBJ1-2; the D gene is possibly TRBD1 (5 bases). The germline V gene has CDR1 GTSNPN and CDR2 SVGIG (reference sequence). The CDR3 consists of 13 residues. Looking up the rest from reference TRBV30 and TRBJ1-2 gives the full variable domain: SQTIHQWPATLVQPVGSPLSLECTVEGTSNPNLYWYRQAAGRGLQLLFYSVGIGQISSEVPQNLSASRPQDRQFILSSKKLLLSDSGFYLCAWSPGSNCGYTFGSGTRLTVV.

The J gene is TRBJ2-2, the V gene TRBV6-5; no definite D call. Trimming took 8 bases from V and 5 from J, leaving 6 bases between them. CDR3 length: 11 amino acids. Germline assignment: CDR1 MNHEY and CDR2 SVGAGI. This chain's CDR3 is CASALTGELFF. DNA of the CDR3: TGTGCCAGCGCTCTAACCGGGGAGCTGTTTTTT.

The chain uses TRBV11-1 and TRBJ2-1; D gene uncertain. This CDR3 has 11 residues. Germline CDR1 SGHAT, CDR2 FQDESV (reference sequence). Trimming took off 5 bases at V and 6 bases at J, with 5 bases between the two ends. The CDR3 sequence is CASSPFNEQFF. DNA of the CDR3: TGTGCCAGCAGCCCTTTCAATGAGCAGTTCTTC. Variable domain in full (rest from reference TRBV11-1 and TRBJ2-1): EAEVAQSPRYKITEKSQAVAFWCDPISGHATLYWYRQILGQGPELLVQFQDESVVDDSQLPKDRFSAERLKGVDSTLKIQPAELGDSAMYLCASSPFNEQFFGPGTRLTVL.

This clone was seen a few times. The chain links TRBV6-1 to TRBJ2-7, with D possibly matching TRBD1 (5 bases). The CDR3 consists of 12 residues. The germline V gene encodes CDR1 MNHNS and CDR2 SASEGT. Deletions cut 2 bases from V and 3 bases from J, with 5 bases between. The CDR3 protein is CASSEQGYEQYF. DNA for the CDR3: TGTGCCAGCAGTGAACAGGGCTACGAGCAGTACTTC.

The rearrangement links TRBV7-2 to TRBJ2-7; tentatively, D is TRBD1 (6 bases). The CDR3 covers 15 residues. Germline values: CDR1 SGHTA, CDR2 FQGNSA. Trimming stripped 2 bases from V and 2 bases from J, with 13 bases between. CDR3: CASSLTGIGPYEQYF. In DNA, the CDR3 is TGTGCCAGCAGCTTAACAGGGATCGGTCCCTACGAGCAGTACTTC.

The V and J genes are TRBV5-1 and TRBJ2-7; a possible D gene is TRBD1 (6 bases). V was cut by 0 bases and J by 2 bases, with 9 bases left in between. The CDR3 extends over 14 amino acids. Germline V gene data show CDR1 as SGHRS and CDR2 as YFSETQ. DNA for the CDR3: TGCGCCAGCAGCTTGGAGGGGGAACCCTACGAGCAGTACTTC. It is translated as CASSLEGEPYEQYF.

The chain combines TRBV7-2 with TRBJ1-2; 8 bases map to TRBD1. Germline CDR1 and CDR2: SGHTA and FQGNSA. This CDR3 spans 15 amino acids. V lost 4 bases and J lost 6; bases outside the gene matches: 10. CDR3 nucleotide sequence: TGTGCCAGCAGCTCCCAGGGGGCGGCAAACGATGGCTACACCTTC. This gives the protein CASSSQGAANDGYTF. The complete variable domain, with remaining parts taken from reference TRBV7-2 and TRBJ1-2, reads GAGVSQSPSNKVTEKGKDVELRCDPISGHTALYWYRQSLGQGLEFLIYFQGNSAPDKSGLPSDRFSAERTGGSVSTLTIQRTQQEDSAVYLCASSSQGAANDGYTFGSGTRLTVV.

This chain joins TRBV19 and TRBJ2-6, with TRBD1 as a possible D gene (5 bases). Germline CDR1 and CDR2: LNHDA and SQIVND (reference sequence). The CDR3 extends over 16 amino acids. V was pared by 7 bases and J by 1 base, with 14 bases between. CDR3 sequence: CASNSGALSGANVLTF. In nucleotides, the CDR3 is TGTGCCAGTAATAGTGGGGCTTTATCTGGGGCCAACGTCCTGACTTTC.

V gene TRBV9 combines with J gene TRBJ1-1; 7 positions match TRBD1. The CDR3 is made up of 15 amino acids. Germline V gene sequence: CDR1 SGDLS, CDR2 YYNGEE. The junction had 6 bases not matched to a gene; V was cut back by 3 bases and J by 1 base. DNA for the CDR3: TGTGCCAGCAGCGCCCGGACAGGACGGAACACTGAAGCTTTCTTT. Protein sequence: CASSARTGRNTEAFF.

This chain uses TRBV9 with TRBJ1-2; no firm D call. The CDR3 length is 16 residues. Germline CDR1 is SGDLS and CDR2 is YYNGEE. The V and J ends lost 0 bases and 6 bases respectively, with 18 bases between them. The CDR3 here is CASSVEAVSDQDGYTF. The DNA for the CDR3 is TGTGCCAGCAGCGTAGAGGCCGTGTCAGATCAGGATGGCTACACCTTC.